What follows is one T cell receptor (beta chain) and its context. The data stem from a study of cytomegalovirus exposure and HLA in healthy donors. At the level of the study: An earlier analysis found 100 million or so unique TCR beta sequences from approximately 190 million T cells.

A multiplex PCR was run with 60 Vbeta primers and 13 Jbeta primers. Sequencing used immunoSEQ multiplex PCR; TCRdb keeps in-frame clones, though not all of them. The sample consists of hundreds of thousands of clones, almost 80% of them appearing once. Germline V gene lookup returns CDR1 MDHEN and CDR2 SYDVKM. V was shortened by 8 bases and J by 10 bases, with 19 bases between the two germline ends. CDR3 size: 13 residues. The genes are TRBV28 and TRBJ2-3, with a possible D match to TRBD2 (5 bases). The sequence derives from a male donor in good health and CMV-seronegative. Sequencing input: PBMCs. The chain's CDR3 is CASSPAHSGAQYF. As DNA, the CDR3 is TGTGCCAGCTCTCCGGCGCACTCCGGGGCGCAGTATTTT.